Following are 13 T cell receptor beta chains from one sample sequenced in a study of shared clonotypes between healthy human individuals. The protocol was immunoSEQ multiplex PCR, while the TCRdb copy is restricted to in-frame clones and leaves out a portion. The table lists 2 million to 2.5 million clones, around 95% of them singletons. Input material: naive CD4+ T cells sorted from blood. Stated subset: CD45RA+ positively selected. The receptors stem from a young man in good health.

As regards this clone: As the CDR3 is not closed by the conserved phenylalanine or tryptophan, this likely results from a read error. The DNA is omitted, as the CDR3 cannot be located on it reliably, and the CDR3 follows TCRdb's listing. The chain uses TRBV5-1 and TRBJ2-3; TRBD2, the D gene given by the table, was not confirmed from the DNA. Including both end residues, the CDR3 is 14 amino acids long. Germline CDR1 SGHRS, CDR2 YFSETQ. CDR3 protein: CASSLLLAGGPVTI.

The chain carries TRBV18 and TRBJ2-7; D possibly matches TRBD1 or TRBD2 (6 bases each). Per germline, CDR1 KGHSH and CDR2 LQKENI. The CDR3 runs 15 residues. Trimming removed 1 base from V and 2 bases from J, with 12 bases in between. CDR3 coding DNA: TGTGCCAGCTCACCACTGGGGGGCCCTCCCTACGAGCAGTACTTC. It codes for CASSPLGGPPYEQYF.

V usage is TRBV2 and J usage is TRBJ2-7, with D possibly TRBD2 on 6 matching bases. V was cut by 7 bases and J by 4 bases, with 20 bases left in between. Germline CDR1 and CDR2: SNHLY and FYNNEI. This CDR3 has 15 residues. The CDR3 region has the DNA TGTGCCAGCATCCCGGTAAGGGGTAGCGGTTACGAGCAGTACTTC. It encodes CASIPVRGSGYEQYF.

This clone was counted once. This rearrangement joins TRBV11-2 to TRBJ2-4; 7 positions agree with TRBD2. The CDR3 loop spans 16 amino acids. V lost 5 bases to trimming and J lost 3 bases; unmatched junction nucleotides: 10. CDR1 is SGHAT, CDR2 FQNNGV, per germline. The CDR3 region is CASSALRGKVKNIQYF. The CDR3 nucleotides read TGTGCCAGCAGCGCCCTGCGGGGGAAGGTCAAAAACATTCAGTACTTC.

In the case of this clone: The sample has other DNA sequences that encode this CDR3 too. The chain links TRBV30 to TRBJ1-1; D is ambiguous. V was clipped by 1 base and J by 5 bases, with 8 bases between them. CDR1 and CDR2 from the germline V gene are GTSNPN and SVGIG (reference sequence). This CDR3 contains 12 residues. The CDR3 DNA follows: TGTGCCTGGAGTGAAGGAGGAACTGAAGCTTTCTTT. Encoded protein: CAWSEGGTEAFF.

Details on this clone: Distinct nucleotide sequences in the sample also encode this CDR3. The chain couples TRBV6-6 to TRBJ1-2; weak D call: TRBD1 (5 bases). The CDR3 contains 13 residues. V was cut by 6 bases and J by 2 bases, with 10 bases left in between. Germline CDR1 reads MNHNY; CDR2 reads SVGAGI (reference sequence). CDR3 DNA sequence: TGTGCCAGCAGCCGGGACGGAAACTATGGCTACACCTTC. The encoded protein is CASSRDGNYGYTF.

This rearrangement joins TRBV7-9 to TRBJ1-2; 9 nucleotides match TRBD1. Losses at the gene ends were 6 bases for V and 4 bases for J; bases not matched to a gene: 0. CDR1 and CDR2 (germline): SEHNR, FQNEAQ (reference sequence). This CDR3 has 12 amino acids. The chain's CDR3 is CASRDRGYGYTF. Here the CDR3 DNA reads TGTGCCAGCAGGGACAGGGGCTATGGCTACACCTTC.

Turning to this clone: This same CDR3 is encoded by further DNA sequences in the sample. The chain couples TRBV19 to TRBJ1-5, with unresolved D. This CDR3 is 12 amino acids long. Germline V gene sequence: CDR1 LNHDA, CDR2 SQIVND (reference sequence). V was clipped by 6 bases and J by 3 bases, with 6 bases between them. DNA of the CDR3: TGTGCCAGTAGACCTCCCAATCAGCCCCAGCATTTT. This encodes CASRPPNQPQHF.

The chain couples TRBV30 to TRBJ2-7; D gene uncertain. Germline CDR1 GTSNPN, CDR2 SVGIG (reference sequence). CDR3 length equals 14 residues. V lost 0 bases and J 1 base, leaving 10 bases between the germline ends. In DNA form, the CDR3 reads TGTGCCTGGAGTGTACCCCGAAATTCCTACGAGCAGTACTTC. Protein sequence: CAWSVPRNSYEQYF.

This clone was detected only once. V usage is TRBV28 and J usage is TRBJ2-3; 7 bases are a match to TRBD1. Per the germline V gene, CDR1 is MDHEN and CDR2 is SYDVKM. The CDR3 is 16 amino acids. V trimming: 3 bases; J trimming: 3 bases; junction bases outside the gene matches: 9. CDR3 loop: CASSLPTGPTTDTQYF. CDR3 nucleotides: TGTGCCAGCAGTTTGCCGACAGGGCCCACTACAGATACGCAGTATTTT.

The chain employs TRBV10-2 and TRBJ1-2; unclear D gene. Trimming shortened V by 8 bases and J by 4 bases, and 11 bases separated the two germline ends. CDR3 size: 12 residues. In germline, CDR1 is WSHSY, CDR2 SAAADI. The CDR3 DNA reads TGCGCCAGCGGAGCCTCCTCCTATGGCTACACCTTC. It translates to CASGASSYGYTF.

This chain joins TRBV2 and TRBJ1-6; no clear D gene. Germline-derived CDR1 and CDR2 are SNHLY and FYNNEI. The CDR3 consists of 15 residues. V lost 6 bases and J 0 bases, leaving 9 bases between the germline ends. The CDR3 region has the DNA TGTGCCAGCAGGGAGTCGAGCTCCTATAATTCACCCCTCCACTTT. This translates into CASRESSSYNSPLHF.

This rearrangement joins TRBV11-3 to TRBJ2-3, with D possibly matching TRBD1 (7 bases). The CDR3 runs 15 residues. Germline values: CDR1 SGHNT, CDR2 YENEEA. The germline V and J ends were trimmed by 8 bases and 2 bases, with 17 bases remaining between them. CDR3 amino acids: CASSPGGGTTDTQYF. The CDR3 bases are TGTGCCAGCTCCCCAGGGGGAGGTACCACAGATACGCAGTATTTT. The entire variable domain, with the rest obtained from reference TRBV11-3 and TRBJ2-3, is as follows: EAGVVQSPRYKIIEKKQPVAFWCNPISGHNTLYWYLQNLGQGPELLIRYENEEAVDDSQLPKDRFSAERLKGVDSTLKIQPAELGDSAVYLCASSPGGGTTDTQYFGPGTRLTVL.